These T cell receptor beta chains were read from a single sample in a study of blood T cells in healthy people across ages. TCRdb re-analysed the 5' RACE reads in MiXCR, keeping a single row per CDR3 protein. The sample lists approximately 1.5 million distinct CDR3 sequences; around 35% were seen once. The sample comprised blood. The receptor source for this set is a woman aged 30 to 39 in good health. CDR3s include the opening cysteine and the closing phenylalanine or tryptophan. Each record gives: clone size, J gene, V gene, D gene, CDR3 DNA, CDR3 protein. The D gene is left open where the match is weak. Some rows have no size entry. The others give once, few or many, or a class for an expanded clone.

clone size: NA
J gene: TRBJ1-4
V gene: TRBV7-3
D gene: NA
CDR3 DNA: TGTGCCAGCAGCTTAACGTATTCGACGATGTGGGAAAAACTGTTTTTT
CDR3 protein: CASSLTYSTMWEKLFF

clone size: few
J gene: TRBJ2-5
V gene: TRBV12-3/TRBV12-4
D gene: NA
CDR3 DNA: TGTGCCAGCAGCCTCGGTTACGGGGAGAAGAAAGAGACCCAGTACTTC
CDR3 protein: CASSLGYGEKKETQYF

clone size: NA
J gene: TRBJ1-5
V gene: TRBV20-1
D gene: TRBD1
CDR3 DNA: TGCAGTGCTACGCGGGAACGGGACAGGGGCCGTAGCAATCAGCCCCAGCATTTT
CDR3 protein: CSATRERDRGRSNQPQHF

clone size: NA
J gene: TRBJ2-7
V gene: TRBV5-1
D gene: TRBD1
CDR3 DNA: TGCGCCAGCAGCTTGCGGACAGGGGGCTCAGGCGAGCAGTACTTC
CDR3 protein: CASSLRTGGSGEQYF

clone size: few
J gene: TRBJ2-7
V gene: TRBV6-2/TRBV6-3
D gene: NA
CDR3 DNA: TGTGCCAGCAGTCACTACCTCCAGCCGGAAACGAAATACGAGCAGTACTTC
CDR3 protein: CASSHYLQPETKYEQYF

clone size: NA
J gene: TRBJ1-1
V gene: TRBV5-1
D gene: NA
CDR3 DNA: TGTGCCAGCAGCTTCAGGGGTCTCACTGAAGCTTTCTTT
CDR3 protein: CASSFRGLTEAFF

clone size: NA
J gene: TRBJ2-5
V gene: TRBV5-4
D gene: NA
CDR3 DNA: TGTGCCAGCAGCTCCGGGACCAACGGCGAGACCCAGTACTTC
CDR3 protein: CASSSGTNGETQYF

clone size: NA
J gene: TRBJ2-6
V gene: TRBV6-1
D gene: TRBD1
CDR3 DNA: TGTGCCAGCAGTGCTGGACAGGGAGTGTATGGGGCCAACGTCCTGACTTTC
CDR3 protein: CASSAGQGVYGANVLTF

clone size: NA
J gene: TRBJ2-7
V gene: TRBV7-6
D gene: NA
CDR3 DNA: TGTGCCAACAGCCAACGGTTTACCTACGAGCAGTACTTC
CDR3 protein: CANSQRFTYEQYF

clone size: once
J gene: TRBJ1-2
V gene: TRBV20-1
D gene: TRBD1
CDR3 DNA: TGCAGTGCTGGGGGACAGACTTATGGCTACACCTTC
CDR3 protein: CSAGGQTYGYTF

clone size: NA
J gene: TRBJ2-5
V gene: TRBV27
D gene: NA
CDR3 DNA: TGTGCCAGCAGTCCCGCTTGGCGGGCCCTCCGGGAGACCCAGTACTTC
CDR3 protein: CASSPAWRALRETQYF

clone size: NA
J gene: TRBJ2-5
V gene: TRBV28
D gene: TRBD2
CDR3 DNA: TGTGCCAGCAGCATAGCGGGAGGAGAAGAGACCCAGTACTTC
CDR3 protein: CASSIAGGEETQYF

clone size: few
J gene: TRBJ2-1
V gene: TRBV20-1
D gene: NA
CDR3 DNA: TGCAGTGCTAGAGATCTCTCAGAGAGCTCCTACAATGAGCAGTTCTTC
CDR3 protein: CSARDLSESSYNEQFF

clone size: many
J gene: TRBJ1-1
V gene: TRBV5-1
D gene: NA
CDR3 DNA: TGCGCCAGCAGCTTGGGCGTCGACACTGAAGCTTTCTTT
CDR3 protein: CASSLGVDTEAFF

clone size: NA
J gene: TRBJ2-3
V gene: TRBV5-1
D gene: TRBD2
CDR3 DNA: TGCGCCAGCAGCTTGGGGGCTAGCGGGGGAGATGCGCAGTATTTT
CDR3 protein: CASSLGASGGDAQYF

clone size: NA
J gene: TRBJ2-2
V gene: TRBV5-1
D gene: TRBD1
CDR3 DNA: TGCGCCAGCAGCCCGTTACCCGGACAGGCGAACACCGGGGAGCTGTTTTTT
CDR3 protein: CASSPLPGQANTGELFF

clone size: few
J gene: TRBJ2-7
V gene: TRBV10-2
D gene: NA
CDR3 DNA: TGCGCCAGCAGTTCGTCAGGCGGCGAGGGGGAGCAGTACTTC
CDR3 protein: CASSSSGGEGEQYF

clone size: NA
J gene: TRBJ2-3
V gene: TRBV20-1
D gene: NA
CDR3 DNA: TGCAGTGCGGCTCTCTCGGGGGGCAGTGATACGCAGTATTTT
CDR3 protein: CSAALSGGSDTQYF

clone size: few
J gene: TRBJ2-3
V gene: TRBV20-1
D gene: TRBD1
CDR3 DNA: TGCAGTTTCACGGACAGGGGAGGGAAAGATACGCAGTATTTT
CDR3 protein: CSFTDRGGKDTQYF

clone size: NA
J gene: TRBJ2-5
V gene: TRBV20-1
D gene: TRBD1
CDR3 DNA: TGCAGTGCTAGACACGCCTTTGGACAGGGGGCTGAGACCCAGTACTTC
CDR3 protein: CSARHAFGQGAETQYF

clone size: NA
J gene: TRBJ2-5
V gene: TRBV28
D gene: TRBD2
CDR3 DNA: TGTGCCAGCAGTTTACTAGCGGGAGTGAAAGAGACCCAGTACTTC
CDR3 protein: CASSLLAGVKETQYF

clone size: NA
J gene: TRBJ1-1
V gene: TRBV6-5
D gene: NA
CDR3 DNA: TGTGCCAGCAGTTACAGGTCCGAGTTTAACACTGAAGCTTTCTTT
CDR3 protein: CASSYRSEFNTEAFF

clone size: NA
J gene: TRBJ2-2
V gene: TRBV15
D gene: NA
CDR3 DNA: TGTGCCACCACCGAGGAAGGGCCCCACACCGGGGAGCTGTTTTTT
CDR3 protein: CATTEEGPHTGELFF

clone size: NA
J gene: TRBJ2-3
V gene: TRBV20-1
D gene: TRBD2
CDR3 DNA: TGCAGTGCTGATAGCGGGGGGGCCGGTGATACGCGGTATTTT
CDR3 protein: CSADSGGAGDTRYF

clone size: NA
J gene: TRBJ2-5
V gene: TRBV12-3/TRBV12-4
D gene: NA
CDR3 DNA: TGTGCCAGCAGTGACCGACAGGAGGGGTTCGGGACCCAGTACTTC
CDR3 protein: CASSDRQEGFGTQYF

clone size: NA
J gene: TRBJ2-4
V gene: TRBV20-1
D gene: TRBD2
CDR3 DNA: TGCAGTGCTAGTACGGGAGGGAAAAACATTCAGTACTTC
CDR3 protein: CSASTGGKNIQYF

clone size: NA
J gene: TRBJ2-2
V gene: TRBV4-1
D gene: NA
CDR3 DNA: TGCGCCAGCAGCCGGGTTCCCGGTCCGTACGTCGGGGAGCTGTTTTTT
CDR3 protein: CASSRVPGPYVGELFF

clone size: few
J gene: TRBJ2-1
V gene: TRBV12-3/TRBV12-4
D gene: NA
CDR3 DNA: TGTGCCAGCAGTTTAGGACAGGTGAACCACAATGAGCAGTTCTTC
CDR3 protein: CASSLGQVNHNEQFF

clone size: few
J gene: TRBJ1-5
V gene: TRBV27
D gene: TRBD1
CDR3 DNA: TGTGCCAGCAGTTCGTACCGGGACAGGGGGCGATGGCCCCAGCATTTT
CDR3 protein: CASSSYRDRGRWPQHF

clone size: once
J gene: TRBJ1-1
V gene: TRBV7-9
D gene: NA
CDR3 DNA: TGTGCCAGCAGCCCTCTGGAGGGGTCGAACACTGAAGCTTTCTTT
CDR3 protein: CASSPLEGSNTEAFF

clone size: few
J gene: TRBJ2-7
V gene: TRBV3-1
D gene: NA
CDR3 DNA: TGTGCCAGCAGCGGGCAGGAGGATGATTACGAGCAGTACTTC
CDR3 protein: CASSGQEDDYEQYF

clone size: NA
J gene: TRBJ2-7
V gene: TRBV20-1
D gene: NA
CDR3 DNA: TGCAGTGCCCCCGACTACCAGATAGCCTACGAGCAGTACTTC
CDR3 protein: CSAPDYQIAYEQYF

clone size: few
J gene: TRBJ2-1
V gene: TRBV9
D gene: TRBD2
CDR3 DNA: TGTGCCAGCAGCCCCTCGGCTAGCGGGACTTACAATGAGCAGTTCTTC
CDR3 protein: CASSPSASGTYNEQFF

clone size: NA
J gene: TRBJ1-2
V gene: TRBV3-1
D gene: NA
CDR3 DNA: TGTGCCAGCAGCCAAGTAGAAGGGAATGGTGGCTACACCTTC
CDR3 protein: CASSQVEGNGGYTF

clone size: many
J gene: TRBJ2-3
V gene: TRBV20-1
D gene: TRBD2
CDR3 DNA: TGCAGTGCTAGATCACGACTAGCGGCACACACAGATACGCAGTATTTT
CDR3 protein: CSARSRLAAHTDTQYF

clone size: once
J gene: TRBJ2-7
V gene: TRBV29-1
D gene: NA
CDR3 DNA: TGCAGCGTTGGGACAGATACTACCTACGAGCAGTACTTC
CDR3 protein: CSVGTDTTYEQYF

clone size: NA
J gene: TRBJ1-6
V gene: TRBV4-1
D gene: TRBD1
CDR3 DNA: TGCGCCAGCAGCCAAGACGAGGGGGCAGTCTCCTATAATTCACCCCTCCACTTT
CDR3 protein: CASSQDEGAVSYNSPLHF

clone size: few
J gene: TRBJ2-1
V gene: TRBV7-9
D gene: TRBD1
CDR3 DNA: TGTGCCAGCAGCCCCCTATGGGACAGGGGTTCAAATGAGCAGTTCTTC
CDR3 protein: CASSPLWDRGSNEQFF

clone size: NA
J gene: TRBJ2-5
V gene: TRBV20-1
D gene: NA
CDR3 DNA: TGCAGTGCTCTTCCCGGGGGCGGGGAGACCCAGTACTTC
CDR3 protein: CSALPGGGETQYF

clone size: NA
J gene: TRBJ1-6
V gene: TRBV25-1
D gene: NA
CDR3 DNA: TGTGCCAGCAGTGAAGCACCGGGCTCCTATAATTCACCCCTCCACTTT
CDR3 protein: CASSEAPGSYNSPLHF

clone size: NA
J gene: TRBJ2-1
V gene: TRBV30
D gene: NA
CDR3 DNA: TGTGCCTGTCAGGCATTGAGCTCCTACAATGAGCAGTTCTTC
CDR3 protein: CACQALSSYNEQFF

clone size: NA
J gene: TRBJ2-1
V gene: TRBV11-2
D gene: TRBD2
CDR3 DNA: TGTGCCAGCAGCTACTTTTCACTAGCGGGGGGATACAATGAGCAGTTCTTC
CDR3 protein: CASSYFSLAGGYNEQFF